This T cell receptor beta chain derives from a study of blood T cell repertoires in COVID-19. Whole-study context: Samples representing acute and convalescent COVID-19 were sourced from the United States, Italy and Spain.

Some clones are missing from TCRdb's copy, which holds only in-frame ones; the method was immunoSEQ multiplex PCR. The sample carries about 320,000 clones, 90% recorded once. CDR3 length: 14 amino acids. Sequenced: PBMCs or T cells enriched from blood (not recorded which). The J gene is TRBJ2-7, the V gene TRBV21-1; TRBD1, the table's D call, was not compared with the DNA. TRBV21-1 is deemed a pseudogene. This receptor was taken from a man between 60 and 70 years old who had recovered from COVID-19. The CDR3 spells CASSTRDSPCEQYF. The CDR3 DNA sequence: TGTGCCAGCAGCACAAGGGACAGCCCCTGCGAGCAGTACTTC.